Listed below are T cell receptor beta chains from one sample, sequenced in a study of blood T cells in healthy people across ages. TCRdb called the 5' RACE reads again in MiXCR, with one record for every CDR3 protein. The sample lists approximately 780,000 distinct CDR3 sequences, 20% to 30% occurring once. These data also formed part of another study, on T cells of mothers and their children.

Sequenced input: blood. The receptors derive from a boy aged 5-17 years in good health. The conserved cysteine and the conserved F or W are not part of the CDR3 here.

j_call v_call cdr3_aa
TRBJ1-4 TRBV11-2 ASSGPGGSSEKLF
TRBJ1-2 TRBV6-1 ASRSLQGANYGYT
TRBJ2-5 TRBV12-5 ASGLTDDRF
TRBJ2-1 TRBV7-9 ASSRVVTYNEQF
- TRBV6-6 ASNQNPHNEQF
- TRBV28 ASSLDRGASYEQY
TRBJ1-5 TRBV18 ASSPFVTGHGGRDQPQH
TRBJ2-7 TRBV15 ATSRVPSRYEQY
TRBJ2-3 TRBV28 ASSYGRTDTQY
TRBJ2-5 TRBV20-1 SALTGAGQETQY
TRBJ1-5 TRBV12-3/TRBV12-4 ASRSGTGGTVPQH
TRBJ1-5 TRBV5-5 ASSYPEKGSNQPQH
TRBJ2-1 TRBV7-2 ASSRAVPYNEQF
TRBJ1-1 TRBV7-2 ASSNFAGGRAF
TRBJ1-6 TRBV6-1 ASSNAGTGGFSNSPLH
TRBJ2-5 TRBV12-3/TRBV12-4 ASSFTESETQY
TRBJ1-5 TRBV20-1 SARPKPGASNQPQH
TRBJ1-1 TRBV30 AWSDREGRAF
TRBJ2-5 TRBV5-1 ASSLRGNRVED
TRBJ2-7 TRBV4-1 ASSAPGTGSYEQY
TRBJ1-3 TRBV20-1 SARMAGETIGNTIY
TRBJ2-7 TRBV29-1 SVEGAGLMNEQY
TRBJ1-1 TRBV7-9 ASSSDPQGTAF
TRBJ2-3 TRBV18 ASFQRKGDTQY
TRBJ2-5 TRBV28 ASRERETQY
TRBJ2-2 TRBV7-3 ASSFQGLAGYTGELF
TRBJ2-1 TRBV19 ARGYYNEQF
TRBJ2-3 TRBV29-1 SIEELWLAETPTYTDTQY
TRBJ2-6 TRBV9 ASTQTVFSGANVLT
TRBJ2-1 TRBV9 ASSTRDGSYNEQF
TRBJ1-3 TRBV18 ASSPSGASSGNTIY
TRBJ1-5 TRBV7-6 ASSSIPGQGVQPQH
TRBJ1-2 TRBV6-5 ASSYLAVNGRNYGYT
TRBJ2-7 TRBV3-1 ASGGGETCEQY
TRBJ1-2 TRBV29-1 SVVIPDRPGSYGYT
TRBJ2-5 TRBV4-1 ASSQQRGAHRGTQY
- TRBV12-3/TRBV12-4 ASSLWAGVEEQY
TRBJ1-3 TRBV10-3 AIRDDRSGNTIY
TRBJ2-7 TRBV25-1 ASSGRTAGHYEQY
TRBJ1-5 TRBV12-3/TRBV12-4 ASSLGEIPLGTQH
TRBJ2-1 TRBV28 ASSSTQGGTYNEQF
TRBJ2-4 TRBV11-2 ASSLVRGQGSAKNIQY
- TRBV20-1 SAMPGTSSYEQY
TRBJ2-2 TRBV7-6 ASSFLPTGDNTGELF
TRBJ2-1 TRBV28 ASKKGLAGGGYTYNEQF
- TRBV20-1 SARGGGASKHEQF